The next 28 T cell receptor beta chains were all read from a single sample in a study of T cell repertoires in cytomegalovirus infection. One entry per CDR3 protein, called by TCRdb with MiXCR from the reads. The sample shows about 140,000 distinct CDR3 sequences, roughly 6.5% of them seen only once. Sequenced: PBMCs. The receptors shown here come from a human donor in good health (CMV status not recorded). Some clones in this sample may be carry-over from other donors' samples.

This clonotype was observed at least ten times. The chain has TRBV7-2 and TRBJ2-3; D gene ambiguous. The length of the CDR3 is 17 residues. V was clipped by 5 bases and J by 6 bases, with 24 bases between them. Per the germline V gene, CDR1 is SGHTA and CDR2 is FQGNSA. The CDR3 is CASSPRLGLIRVDTQYF. For the CDR3, the DNA is TGTGCCAGCAGCCCCCGGCTTGGCCTAATCCGGGTCGATACGCAGTATTTT. The full variable domain, its missing parts supplied by reference TRBV7-2 and TRBJ2-3, is GAGVSQSPSNKVTEKGKDVELRCDPISGHTALYWYRQSLGQGLEFLIYFQGNSAPDKSGLPSDRFSAERTGGSVSTLTIQRTQQEDSAVYLCASSPRLGLIRVDTQYFGPGTRLTVL.

This clonotype was seen at least ten times. CDR3 region: CASSPGIPAGEKLFF. CDR3 sequence (DNA): TGTGCCAGCAGCCCCGGGATCCCGGCGGGTGAAAAACTGTTTTTT. V usage is TRBV3-1 and J usage is TRBJ1-4; D not certain. The CDR3 consists of 15 residues. V lost 4 bases to trimming and J lost 7 bases, with 16 bases between them. Germline V gives CDR1 LGHDT, CDR2 YNNKEL (reference sequence). Full variable domain (outside the CDR3, taken from reference TRBV3-1 and TRBJ1-4): DTAVSQTPKYLVTQMGNDKSIKCEQNLGHDTMYWYKQDSKKFLKIMFSYNNKELIINETVPNRFSPKSPDKAHLNLHINSLELGDSAVYFCASSPGIPAGEKLFFGSGTQLSVL.

At least ten counts were recorded for this clonotype. The chain links TRBV10-2 to TRBJ1-2; 7 bases map to TRBD1. The J segment lost 6 bases and the V segment lost 2 bases, leaving 6 bases of the junction unmatched. CDR1 is WSHSY, CDR2 SAAADI, per germline. The length of the CDR3 is 14 residues. The CDR3 loop is CASSERGRLDGYTF. DNA of the CDR3: TGCGCCAGCAGTGAGAGGGGGCGCTTGGATGGCTACACCTTC.

This clonotype was detected ten times or more. The chain couples TRBV20-1 to TRBJ2-1, with no clear D. CDR3 length equals 16 residues. The V end was cut by 3 bases, the J end by 4 bases, with 19 bases between. Germline V lookup: CDR1 DFQATT, CDR2 SNEGSKA (reference sequence). In DNA, the CDR3 is TGCAGTGCTAGTAGCCGGTGGGTCTCAAATTACAATGAGCAGTTCTTC. Translating it yields CSASSRWVSNYNEQFF.

This clonotype was counted at least ten times. The rearrangement joins TRBV5-1 to TRBJ2-5, with TRBD2 matching over 10 bases. V lost 0 bases, J lost 1 base, and 3 bases stayed unmatched. This CDR3 is built from 16 residues. Per the germline V gene, CDR1 is SGHRS and CDR2 is YFSETQ. The DNA for the CDR3 is TGCGCCAGCAGCTTGGGGGCTAGCGGGGGCCAAGAGACCCAGTACTTC. Encoded protein: CASSLGASGGQETQYF.

This clonotype was recorded many times. J is TRBJ1-3 and V is TRBV7-8, with D hard to call. This CDR3 has 16 residues. Trimming cost V 0 bases and J 0 bases, with 9 bases left between them. The V gene's germline CDR1 is SGHVS and CDR2 FQNEAQ. For the CDR3, the DNA is TGTGCCAGCAGCTTAGCGTGGGCCAACTCTGGAAACACCATATATTTT. Amino acid sequence: CASSLAWANSGNTIYF.

In regard to this clonotype: A much larger clone sits a single nucleotide away, making a read error possible. This chain links TRBV6-4 with TRBJ1-2; TRBD1 might be the D (5 bases). CDR3 length: 16 amino acids. The germline V gene encodes CDR1 MRHNA and CDR2 SNTAGT. CDR3 nucleotides: TGTACCAGCAGTGCTTCGGTCGGGCAGGGAGTCTTTGGCTACACCTTC. This sequence encodes CTSSASVGQGVFGYTF.

This clonotype was observed a few times. This sequence joins TRBV27 and TRBJ2-3; D gene uncertain. V lost 5 bases and J 2 bases, leaving 8 bases between the germline ends. The CDR3 covers 13 residues. Looked up from germline, CDR1 is MNHEY and CDR2 is SMNVEV (reference sequence). The CDR3: CASSPRPTDTQYF. The CDR3 bases are TGTGCCAGCAGTCCGCGGCCCACAGATACGCAGTATTTT.

Ten or more counts support this clonotype. The germline gene is not matched at one end of the junction; a read error may be the cause. The rearrangement joins TRBV19 to TRBJ2-3, with unresolved D. From germline, CDR1 is LNHDA and CDR2 SQIVND (reference sequence). This CDR3 has 15 amino acids. The CDR3 here is CASSTPGGSRDTQYF. The DNA of the CDR3 is TGTGCCAGTAGTACCCCCGGTGGTAGCAGAGATACGCAGTATTTT.

This chain links TRBV20-1 with TRBJ1-5, with 7 nucleotides matching TRBD1. V lost 6 bases, J lost 1 base, and 12 bases stayed unmatched. The CDR3 consists of 16 residues. Germline lookup yields CDR1 DFQATT and CDR2 SNEGSKA (reference sequence). CDR3 in amino acids: CSAVTGLGLSNQPQHF. The CDR3 DNA sequence: TGCAGTGCCGTGACAGGGTTGGGTCTCAGCAATCAGCCCCAGCATTTT.

This clonotype was seen ten or more times. The V gene is TRBV7-3, the J gene TRBJ2-7; no clear D gene. V dropped 3 bases and J dropped 6 bases, with 18 bases sitting between them. The germline CDR1 and CDR2 sequences are SGHTA and FQGTGA. The CDR3 extends over 15 amino acids. The CDR3 bases are TGTGCCAGCAGCTTGACACCCGGAACGGGCCTCGAGCAGTACTTC. Protein product: CASSLTPGTGLEQYF.

In its sample, this clonotype was seen many times. The genes are TRBV6-4 and TRBJ1-1; 12 bases match TRBD1. The CDR3 totals 16 residues. Trimming cost V 9 bases and J 0 bases; bases outside gene matches: 8. Germline V gene data show CDR1 as MRHNA and CDR2 as SNTAGT. The CDR3 here is CARLRDRGLLNTEAFF. The CDR3 DNA reads as TGTGCCAGGCTCCGGGACAGGGGGCTTTTGAACACTGAAGCTTTCTTT.

This clonotype appeared a few times. V and J are TRBV7-8 and TRBJ1-3; TRBD1 aligns across 7 bases. Looked up from germline, CDR1 is SGHVS and CDR2 is FQNEAQ. The CDR3 has 16 amino acids. V dropped 1 base and J dropped 0; count of bases not matched to a gene: 3. The CDR3 DNA reads TGTGCCAGCAGCTTAGAGACAGGGCACTCTGGAAACACCATATATTTT. It codes for CASSLETGHSGNTIYF.

This clonotype was seen just once. This may be a read error, as it is one base from a much larger clone. V usage is TRBV3-1 and J usage is TRBJ2-7; no definite D call. With 0 bases removed from V and 4 bases from J, the gap between germline ends came to 13 bases. Germline V gives CDR1 LGHDT, CDR2 YNNKEL (reference sequence). This CDR3 is 15 amino acids long. CDR3 DNA: TGTGCCAGCAGCCAAGATCGTGGACCTTTATACGAGCAGTACTTC. This sequence encodes CASSQDRGPLYEQYF.

This clonotype was seen at least ten times. The V call is TRBV5-5, the J call TRBJ2-7; D uncertain. The ends were cut back, 4 bases at V and 5 bases at J, with 16 bases in the middle. Germline V gives CDR1 SGHKS, CDR2 YYEKEE (reference sequence). CDR3 length equals 14 residues. DNA for the CDR3: TGTGCCAGCAGCCCTTTTGGAGTTAGTGACGAGCAGTACTTC. Residues: CASSPFGVSDEQYF.

This clonotype was recorded at least ten times. The chain carries TRBV7-2 and TRBJ2-7, with 7 bases lining up with TRBD1. The V gene end was trimmed by 4 bases and the J gene end by 2 bases; junction bases not matched to a gene: 5. Per the germline V gene, CDR1 is SGHTA and CDR2 is FQGNSA. This CDR3 region has 14 residues. CDR3 coding DNA: TGTGCCAGCAGCTCCCACGGGACAGCCTACGAGCAGTACTTC. This gives the protein CASSSHGTAYEQYF. The variable domain in full, with the rest retrieved from reference TRBV7-2 and TRBJ2-7, is GAGVSQSPSNKVTEKGKDVELRCDPISGHTALYWYRQSLGQGLEFLIYFQGNSAPDKSGLPSDRFSAERTGGSVSTLTIQRTQQEDSAVYLCASSSHGTAYEQYFGPGTRLTVT.

The rearrangement uses TRBV15 and TRBJ2-3; 8 nucleotides match TRBD1. From germline, CDR1 is LNHNV and CDR2 YYDKDF (reference sequence). The J segment lost 3 bases and the V segment lost 4 bases, leaving 3 bases of the junction unmatched. The CDR3 has 14 amino acids. This chain's CDR3 is CATSNQGATDTQYF. The CDR3 DNA reads as TGTGCCACCAGCAACCAGGGGGCAACAGATACGCAGTATTTT.

This clonotype was detected only a few times. The rearrangement uses TRBV7-7 and TRBJ2-7; 9 positions match TRBD1. CDR1 is SSHAT, CDR2 FNYEAQ, per germline (reference sequence). V lost 3 bases to trimming and J lost 0 bases; unmatched junction nucleotides: 6. This CDR3 is 16 amino acids long. CDR3 loop: CASSFTGGAVSYEQYF. DNA of the CDR3: TGTGCCAGCAGCTTTACAGGGGGCGCGGTCTCCTACGAGCAGTACTTC. Complete variable domain (other parts from reference TRBV7-7 and TRBJ2-7): GAGVSQSPRYKVTKRGQDVTLRCDPISSHATLYWYQQALGQGPEFLTYFNYEAQPDKSGLPSDRFSAERPEGSISTLTIQRTEQRDSAMYRCASSFTGGAVSYEQYFGPGTRLTVT.

This clonotype was detected a few times. The V gene is TRBV7-8, the J gene TRBJ2-1, with 9 bases lining up with TRBD1. The CDR3 totals 15 residues. The V segment lost 1 base and the J segment 8 bases; nucleotides outside the gene matches: 6. In germline, CDR1 is SGHVS, CDR2 FQNEAQ. CDR3 amino acids: CASSLVAGQGHEQFF. The CDR3 DNA follows: TGTGCCAGCAGCTTAGTCGCGGGACAGGGCCATGAGCAGTTCTTC.

This clonotype has a handful of counts. The V call is TRBV29-1, the J call TRBJ1-4; D might be TRBD1 (5 bases). The germline V gene encodes CDR1 SQVTM and CDR2 ANQGSEA. This CDR3 region has 14 residues. V was cut by 7 bases and J by 1 base, with 13 bases left in between. CDR3 nucleotide sequence: TGCAGCGGGTGGGGCGGGGAAACTAATGAAAAACTGTTTTTT. It specifies CSGWGGETNEKLFF. Complete variable domain (other parts from reference TRBV29-1 and TRBJ1-4): SAVISQKPSRDICQRGTSLTIQCQVDSQVTMMFWYRQQPGQSLTLIATANQGSEATYESGFVIDKFPISRPNLTFSTLTVSNMSPEDSSIYLCSGWGGETNEKLFFGSGTQLSVL.

The gene calls are TRBV2 and TRBJ1-4; D might be TRBD1 (5 bases). The V end lost 4 bases, the J end lost 5 bases, and 17 bases lay between the germline ends. This CDR3 has 16 residues. The germline CDR1 and CDR2 sequences are SNHLY and FYNNEI. Here the CDR3 DNA reads TGTGCCAGCAGTGGGAACCGGGGCCTAGTAAATGAAAAACTGTTTTTT. Its protein product is CASSGNRGLVNEKLFF.

The sample holds a few counts of this clonotype. This chain uses TRBV5-5 with TRBJ2-1, with TRBD1 identical over 8 bases. CDR3 size: 15 residues. The germline V gene has CDR1 SGHKS and CDR2 YYEKEE (reference sequence). The J segment lost 0 bases and the V segment lost 2 bases, leaving 1 base of the junction unmatched. CDR3 region: CASSFDRGSYNEQFF. As DNA, the CDR3 is TGTGCCAGCAGCTTTGACAGGGGCTCCTACAATGAGCAGTTCTTC.

The table lists this clonotype with many counts. The genes are TRBV7-2 and TRBJ2-7, with D perhaps matching TRBD2 (5 bases). The germline V gene encodes CDR1 SGHTA and CDR2 FQGNSA. The CDR3 totals 12 residues. With 5 bases removed from V and 4 bases from J, the gap between germline ends came to 9 bases. CDR3 coding DNA: TGTGCCAGCAGCCCAAGCGGATACGAGCAGTACTTC. Its protein product is CASSPSGYEQYF.

CDR3 residues: CASSIVNTGELFF. In DNA form, the CDR3 reads TGTGCCAGTAGTATCGTGAACACCGGGGAGCTGTTTTTT. The chain has TRBV19 and TRBJ2-2; D is unresolved. V was clipped by 3 bases and J by 1 base, with 3 bases between them. The CDR3 runs 13 residues. Germline CDR1 LNHDA, CDR2 SQIVND (reference sequence).

This clonotype was found many times. The chain couples TRBV19 to TRBJ1-3; D is ambiguous. Trimming removed 7 bases at V and 3 bases at J, with 16 bases between. Germline CDR1 LNHDA, CDR2 SQIVND (reference sequence). The CDR3 has 15 amino acids. The CDR3 DNA sequence: TGTGCCAGTACCATAAGGGATGGCGGTGGAAACACCATATATTTT. Its protein product is CASTIRDGGGNTIYF. The whole variable domain, remainder taken from reference TRBV19 and TRBJ1-3, is DGGITQSPKYLFRKEGQNVTLSCEQNLNHDAMYWYRQDPGQGLRLIYYSQIVNDFQKGDIAEGYSVSREKKESFPLTVTSAQKNPTAFYLCASTIRDGGGNTIYFGEGSWLTVV.

This clonotype came up many times. This rearrangement joins TRBV7-9 to TRBJ2-5; the D gene is possibly TRBD2 (5 bases). Deletions cut 8 bases from V and 5 bases from J, with 18 bases between. The CDR3 is 14 amino acids. The germline V gene encodes CDR1 SEHNR and CDR2 FQNEAQ (reference sequence). The CDR3 coding sequence is TGTGCCAGCTCAGGCGCGGGCCGAGGGGAGACCCAGTACTTC. It encodes CASSGAGRGETQYF.

This clonotype was observed at least ten times. The J gene is TRBJ2-3, the V gene TRBV7-2; D gene ambiguous. V lost 5 bases, J lost 3 bases, and 9 bases lay in between. Germline V gene sequence: CDR1 SGHTA, CDR2 FQGNSA. The CDR3 runs 13 residues. CDR3 DNA: TGTGCCAGCAGCCCCTTCCGGACAGATACGCAGTATTTT. Protein sequence: CASSPFRTDTQYF.

This clonotype was recorded a few times. The chain recombines TRBV30 with TRBJ2-7, with no clear D. V was pared by 1 base and J by 2 bases, with 6 bases between. CDR1 and CDR2 from the germline V gene are GTSNPN and SVGIG (reference sequence). The CDR3 runs to 12 residues. CDR3 in DNA: TGTGCCTGGAGTGGAGGAACCTACGAGCAGTACTTC. Its protein product is CAWSGGTYEQYF.